This T cell receptor (beta chain) appears in the sequencing data of a study of human T cells and chemical hapten exposure. General study points: Versus controls, expanded TCRs had significantly more large CDR3 similarity clusters.

This sample's time point: patch test 3, about 24 weeks after DPC sensitization. The treatment here: therapeutic diphenylcyclopropenone sensitization with weekly scalp DPC. At patch-test visits, sampling came before the patch test. It was unfractionated whole blood from which total RNA was extracted. This clonotype turned up a few times. No antigen is known for it. J lost 3 bases, V lost 0 bases, and 3 bases had no gene match. CDR3 length: 15 amino acids. The germline gives CDR1 SGHRS, CDR2 YFSETQ. Individual cDNA molecules in this library carried unique molecular identifiers. TCRdb re-analysed the RACE reads in MiXCR, keeping a single row per CDR3 protein. The data show some 84,000 distinct CDR3 sequences, under 14% seen once.

The sequence came from a woman in her forties or fifties with alopecia areata. Some clones in this sample may be carry-over from other donors' samples. The sequences come from whole blood, collected in connection with sensitization to the hapten diphenylcyclopropenone (DPC). The V call is TRBV5-1, the J call TRBJ2-1; 7 nucleotides align to TRBD2. The CDR3 DNA reads as TGCGCCAGCAGCTTGGACGGGGGGAGCTACAATGAGCAGTTCTTC. Protein sequence: CASSLDGGSYNEQFF.